This TCR beta chain came from a study of shared clonotypes between healthy human individuals. Study-wide results and caveats: Clonotypes shared by all four donors outscored non-shared clonotypes in generation probability.

It was across several immunoSEQ plates that each subset's genomic DNA was evenly split. Profiled with immunoSEQ multiplex PCR; TCRdb holds only in-frame clones, not every one. The profile shows 550,000 to 850,000 clones, over 55% of them singletons. V was shortened by 5 bases and J by 6 bases, with 15 bases between the two germline ends. The CDR3 runs to 13 residues. Germline V gene sequence: CDR1 SGHRS, CDR2 YFSETQ. With regard to this clone: The antigen remains undetermined.

V gene TRBV5-1 combines with J gene TRBJ2-7; possible D gene TRBD2, 6 bases. Specimen: memory CD4+ T cells sorted from blood. The subset was: CD45RA-negative fraction. The receptor was derived from a woman aged 25 to 39 in good health. The CDR3 DNA sequence: TGCGCCAGCAGTCCCAGGGAGGATGGCGAGCAGTACTTC. Protein sequence: CASSPREDGEQYF. Supplemented by reference TRBV5-1 and TRBJ2-7, the full variable domain reads KAGVTQTPRYLIKTRGQQVTLSCSPISGHRSVSWYQQTPGQGLQFLFEYFSETQRNKGNFPGRFSGRQFSNSRSEMNVSTLELGDSALYLCASSPREDGEQYFGPGTRLTVT.